This T cell receptor beta chain was recovered during a study of beta chain features in type 1 diabetes. Whole-study findings and limits: Type 1 diabetes patients had moderately but significantly shorter TCRB CDR3s in all four CD4+ subsets. When VDJ junctions were examined, type 1 diabetes patients showed fewer insertions and more deletions.

The whole isolated RNA underwent reverse transcription, so sequencing captured expressed TCRB transcripts. Profiling relied on immunoSEQ multiplex PCR, and the TCRdb table lists in-frame clones only, not all of them. The table includes some 270,000 clones, 11% detected once. On this clone: Its target is unknown.

Each sorted fraction was over 95% pure. Input material: naive CD4+ T cells from blood. The TCR sequence derives from a man younger than 40 with type 1 diabetes.

The CDR3 is CSVEVLNYGYTF. The CDR3 region has the DNA TGCAGCGTTGAAGTCTTAAACTATGGCTACACCTTC. The chain joins TRBV29-1 to TRBJ1-2; D call uncertain. Trimming stripped 1 base from V and 2 bases from J, with 5 bases between. In germline, CDR1 is SQVTM, CDR2 ANQGSEA. There are 12 residues in the CDR3.